This TCR beta chain was identified during a study of blood T cell repertoires in COVID-19. The overall study: Samples came from the United States, Italy and Spain, spanning acute and convalescent COVID-19. Nucleic acid was either cDNA or gDNA, and it came from T cells, B-cell-depleted T cells, or PBMCs.

The CDR3 consists of 14 residues. Between the trimmed V and J ends, which lost 1 base and 4 bases, there was a span of 11 bases. Germline loops: CDR1 SGHRS, CDR2 YFSETQ. In the study's own analysis: From reference gene primer amplification, estimates of nucleated cell counts were derived. Data came from immunoSEQ multiplex PCR; TCRdb stores just in-frame clones and leaves some out. V and J calls and clone size are copied from that table; D and trimming were computed from the DNA. Of 100,000 to 140,000 clones in the sample, approximately 88% were seen once. The V and J genes are TRBV5-1 and TRBJ2-5; TRBD1 is a possible D gene (5 bases). This TCR was sampled from a human donor in a cohort sampled during active COVID-19. Sequencing was carried out using peripheral blood. The CDR3 loop reads CASSLTGFGETQYF. The CDR3 nucleotides read TGCGCCAGCAGCTTGACAGGATTTGGAGAGACCCAGTACTTC.